Ten or more counts support the clone carrying this TCR beta chain. Its matching antigen is unknown. The sample is drawn from a study of T-cell memory formation after mild COVID-19. Study-level information: Each donor largely had its own TCR clusters.

With constant-segment primers, 5'RACE yielded cDNA libraries of TCR alpha and TCR beta that carried sample barcodes and UMIs. Each CDR3 protein gets one entry after TCRdb re-called the 5' RACE reads with MiXCR. The table shows 180,000 or so distinct CDR3 sequences, with around a tenth occurring only once. The study's findings and limits: Later expanders leaned CD4+, whereas clones that contracted between day 15 and 85 were balanced CD4/CD8.

This clonotype originated in a man aged 18 to 35 who had mild COVID-19 (a few samples of this study predate the infection). Cell type and time point are not known. Sequencing was performed on PBMCs or a T cell subset sorted from them (not recorded which).

The CDR3 region is CASSEEAGGSYNEQFF. The CDR3 region has the DNA TGCGCCAGCAGCGAAGAAGCGGGGGGCTCCTACAATGAGCAGTTCTTC. J is TRBJ2-1 and V is TRBV5-1; TRBD2 aligns across 9 bases. Losses at the gene ends were 4 bases for V and 0 bases for J; bases not matched to a gene: 5. CDR3 length: 16 amino acids. Germline V gene data show CDR1 as SGHRS and CDR2 as YFSETQ.